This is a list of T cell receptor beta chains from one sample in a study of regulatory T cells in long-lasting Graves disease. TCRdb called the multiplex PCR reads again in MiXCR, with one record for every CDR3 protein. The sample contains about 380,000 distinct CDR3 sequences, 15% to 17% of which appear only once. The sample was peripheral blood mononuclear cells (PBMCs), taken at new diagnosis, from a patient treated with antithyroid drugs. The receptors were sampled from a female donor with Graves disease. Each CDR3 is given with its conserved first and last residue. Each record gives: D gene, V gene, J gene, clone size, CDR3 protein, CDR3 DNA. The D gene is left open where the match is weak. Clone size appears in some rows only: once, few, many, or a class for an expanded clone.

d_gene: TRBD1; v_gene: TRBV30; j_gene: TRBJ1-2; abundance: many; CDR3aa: CAWTRQGVGYGYTF; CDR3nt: TGTGCCTGGACGCGGCAGGGGGTAGGCTATGGCTACACCTTC
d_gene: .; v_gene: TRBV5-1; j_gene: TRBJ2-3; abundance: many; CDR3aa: CASSLGTRSADTQYF; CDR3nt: TGCGCCAGCAGCTTGGGGACCCGGTCGGCAGATACGCAGTATTTT
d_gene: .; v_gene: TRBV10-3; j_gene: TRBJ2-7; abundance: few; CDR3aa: CAIQAHTGSEQYF; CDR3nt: TGTGCCATCCAAGCCCACACAGGGTCCGAGCAGTACTTC
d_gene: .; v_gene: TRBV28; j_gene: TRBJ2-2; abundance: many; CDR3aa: CASSTGTGELFF; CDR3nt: TGTGCCAGCAGTACAGGGACCGGGGAGCTGTTTTTT
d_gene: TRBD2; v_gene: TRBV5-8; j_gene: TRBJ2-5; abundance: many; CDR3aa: CASSLVAGGVWTQYF; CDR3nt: TGTGCCAGCAGCTTGGTCGCGGGAGGGGTCTGGACCCAGTACTTC
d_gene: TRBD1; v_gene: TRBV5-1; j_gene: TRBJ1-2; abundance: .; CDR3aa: CASSLAPGQTYGYTF; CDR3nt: TGCGCCAGCAGCTTGGCGCCGGGACAGACGTATGGCTACACCTTC
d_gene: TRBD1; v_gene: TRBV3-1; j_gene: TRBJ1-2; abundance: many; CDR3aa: CASSQAWDSQSYGYTF; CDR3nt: TGTGCCAGCAGCCAGGCCTGGGACAGCCAGTCTTATGGCTACACCTTC
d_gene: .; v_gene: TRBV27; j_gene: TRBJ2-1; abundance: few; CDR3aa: CASSLAPGFEQFF; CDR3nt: TGTGCCAGCAGTTTAGCCCCTGGGTTTGAGCAGTTCTTC
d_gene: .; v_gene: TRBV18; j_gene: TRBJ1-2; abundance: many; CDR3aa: CASSPGVNYGYTF; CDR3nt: TGTGCCAGCTCACCAGGGGTTAACTATGGCTACACCTTC
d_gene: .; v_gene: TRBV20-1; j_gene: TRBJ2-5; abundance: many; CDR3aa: CSASGEWGEETQYF; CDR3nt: TGCAGTGCTAGTGGGGAATGGGGGGAAGAGACCCAGTACTTC
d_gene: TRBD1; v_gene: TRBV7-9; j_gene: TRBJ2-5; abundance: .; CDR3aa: CASSPIRGQGQETQYF; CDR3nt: TGTGCCAGCAGCCCTATCCGGGGACAGGGTCAAGAGACCCAGTACTTC
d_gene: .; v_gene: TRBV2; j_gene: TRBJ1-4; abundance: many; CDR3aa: CASNSGTLDGEKLFF; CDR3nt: TGTGCCAGCAATTCGGGGACGCTCGACGGTGAAAAACTGTTTTTT
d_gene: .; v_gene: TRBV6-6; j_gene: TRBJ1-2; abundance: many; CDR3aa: CASSYSIYPEIYGYTF; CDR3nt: TGTGCCAGCAGTTACTCGATTTATCCAGAGATCTATGGCTACACCTTC
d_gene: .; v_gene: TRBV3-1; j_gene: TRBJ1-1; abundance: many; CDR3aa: CASSRSGLNTEAFF; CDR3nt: TGTGCCAGCAGCCGTTCGGGACTGAACACTGAAGCTTTCTTT
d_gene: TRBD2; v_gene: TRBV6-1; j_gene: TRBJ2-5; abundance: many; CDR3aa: CASRAGGLETQYF; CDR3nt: TGTGCCAGCAGAGCGGGGGGGCTGGAGACCCAGTACTTC
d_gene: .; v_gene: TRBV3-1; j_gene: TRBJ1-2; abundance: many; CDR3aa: CASSQDWAENYGYTF; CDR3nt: TGTGCCAGCAGCCAAGATTGGGCGGAAAACTATGGCTACACCTTC
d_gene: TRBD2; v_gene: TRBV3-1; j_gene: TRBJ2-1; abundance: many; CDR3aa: CASSFRTSGKDEQFF; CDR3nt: TGTGCCAGCAGCTTCCGGACTAGCGGGAAGGATGAGCAGTTCTTC
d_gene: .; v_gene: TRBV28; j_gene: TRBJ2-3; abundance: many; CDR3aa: CASSLTGIQDTQYF; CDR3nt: TGTGCCAGCAGTTTAACAGGGATCCAAGATACGCAGTATTTT